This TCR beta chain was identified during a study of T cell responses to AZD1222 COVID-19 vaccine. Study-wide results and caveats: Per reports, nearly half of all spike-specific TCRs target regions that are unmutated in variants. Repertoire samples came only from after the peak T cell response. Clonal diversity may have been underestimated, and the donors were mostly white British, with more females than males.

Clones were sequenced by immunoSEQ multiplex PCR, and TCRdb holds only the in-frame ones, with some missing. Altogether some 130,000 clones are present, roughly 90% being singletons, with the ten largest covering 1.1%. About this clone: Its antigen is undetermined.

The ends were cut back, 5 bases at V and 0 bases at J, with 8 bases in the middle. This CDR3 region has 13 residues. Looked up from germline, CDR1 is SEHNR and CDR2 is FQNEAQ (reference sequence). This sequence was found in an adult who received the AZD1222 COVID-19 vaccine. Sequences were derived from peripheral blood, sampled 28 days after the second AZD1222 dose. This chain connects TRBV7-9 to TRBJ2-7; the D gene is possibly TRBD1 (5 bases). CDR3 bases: TGTGCCAGCAGCCCAGACAGCTCCTACGAGCAGTACTTC. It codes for CASSPDSSYEQYF. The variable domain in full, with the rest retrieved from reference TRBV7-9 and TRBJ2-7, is DTGVSQNPRHKITKRGQNVTFRCDPISEHNRLYWYRQTLGQGPEFLTYFQNEAQLEKSRLLSDRFSAERPKGSFSTLEIQRTEQGDSAMYLCASSPDSSYEQYFGPGTRLTVT.